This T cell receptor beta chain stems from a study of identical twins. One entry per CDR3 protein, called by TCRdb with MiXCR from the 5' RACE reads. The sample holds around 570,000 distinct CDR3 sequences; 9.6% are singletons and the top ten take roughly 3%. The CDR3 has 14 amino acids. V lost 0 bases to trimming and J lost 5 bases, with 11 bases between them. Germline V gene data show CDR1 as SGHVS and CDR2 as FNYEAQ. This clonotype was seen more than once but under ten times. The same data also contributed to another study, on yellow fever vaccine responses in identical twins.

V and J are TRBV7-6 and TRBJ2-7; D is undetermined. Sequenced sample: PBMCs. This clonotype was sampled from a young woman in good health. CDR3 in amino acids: CASSLAGPTDEQYF. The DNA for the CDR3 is TGTGCCAGCAGCTTAGCAGGGCCTACGGACGAGCAGTACTTC. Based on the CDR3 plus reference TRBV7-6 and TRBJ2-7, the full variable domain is GAGVSQSPRYKVTKRGQDVALRCDPISGHVSLYWYRQALGQGPEFLTYFNYEAQQDKSGLPNDRFSAERPEGSISTLTIQRTEQRDSAMYRCASSLAGPTDEQYFGPGTRLTVT.